This TCR beta chain was sequenced during a study of cytomegalovirus exposure and HLA in healthy donors. Study observations and caveats: Sequencing likely generated an artifact that appeared as a cluster of highly shared sequence variants. Presence/absence analyses assumed roughly uniform sequencing depth across donors. A link between a missense DCLRE1C variant and TCR beta V- and J-gene trimming emerged from a later analysis. Accurate prediction of HLA-A and HLA-B alleles (for most subjects) was reportedly achieved from TCR beta sequences.

This clone was seen once. What it binds is not known. The study ran its PCR with 60 Vbeta and 13 Jbeta primers. Produced via immunoSEQ multiplex PCR; TCRdb's table is partial and in-frame only. This sample carries roughly 120,000 clones, over 60% of them seen once, and the ten largest clones take 13%. The sample taken for sequencing was PBMCs. The TCR comes from a woman aged 40 to 55 in good health and CMV-seropositive.

CDR3 region: CASSISGVPNEQFF. The CDR3 DNA reads as TGCGCCAGCAGCATTAGCGGGGTCCCCAATGAGCAGTTCTTC. The gene calls are TRBV5-1 and TRBJ2-1; the match to TRBD2 covers 8 bases. The germline gives CDR1 SGHRS, CDR2 YFSETQ. The junction had 6 bases not matched to a gene; V was cut back by 4 bases and J by 6 bases. The CDR3 loop spans 14 amino acids.